These 29 T cell receptor beta chains were all obtained from the same sample, sequenced in a study of CD8 T cells in ankylosing spondylitis. Via MiXCR, TCRdb re-called the 5' RACE reads, giving one row per CDR3 protein. The data contain about 300,000 distinct CDR3 sequences, 20% to 25% of them seen just once; the ten biggest clones take up about 3.7%. The sequenced sample was blood, either unsorted or a sorted T cell fraction (not recorded which). The receptors here all came from a female donor with ankylosing spondylitis or in good health (not recorded which).

The chain employs TRBV18 and TRBJ1-2; perhaps TRBD1 as D (5 bases). The V end was cut by 4 bases, the J end by 7 bases, with 7 bases between. The germline V gene encodes CDR1 KGHSH and CDR2 LQKENI. There are 11 residues in the CDR3. The CDR3 DNA is TGTGCCAGCTCACAGGGGCTTGGCTACACCTTC. Translation gives CASSQGLGYTF.

This clonotype has only a few counts. The J gene is TRBJ2-1, the V gene TRBV5-1, with D unclear. The V gene's germline CDR1 is SGHRS and CDR2 YFSETQ. V lost 5 bases and J 5 bases, leaving 11 bases between the germline ends. The CDR3 has 13 amino acids. CDR3 region: CASRSHDHNEQFF. For the CDR3, the DNA is TGCGCCAGCAGATCCCACGACCACAATGAGCAGTTCTTC.

A single count supports this clonotype. CDR3 nucleotide sequence: TGTGCCAGCAGCCTTGACGGACTGAACACTGAAGCTTTCTTT. Translation: CASSLDGLNTEAFF. This chain joins TRBV7-3 and TRBJ1-1; no firm D call. The ends were cut back, 5 bases at V and 0 bases at J, with 10 bases in the middle. The germline CDR1 and CDR2 sequences are SGHTA and FQGTGA. This CDR3 region has 14 residues.

DNA for the CDR3: TGTGCCTGGAGGGCGAGCTCCTACAATGAGCAGTTCTTC. It codes for CAWRASSYNEQFF. The V and J genes are TRBV30 and TRBJ2-1; D is uncertain. Trimming cost V 3 bases and J 0 bases, with 6 bases left between them. CDR3 length: 13 residues. Germline V lookup: CDR1 GTSNPN, CDR2 SVGIG (reference sequence).

This clonotype was counted a few times. The rearrangement uses TRBV20-1 and TRBJ2-1, with no clear D. The ends were cut back, 6 bases at V and 4 bases at J, with 19 bases in the middle. Germline V gives CDR1 DFQATT, CDR2 SNEGSKA (reference sequence). CDR3 length equals 15 residues. The CDR3 region is CSAFYPRLGYNEQFF. The CDR3 DNA reads as TGCAGTGCCTTCTACCCCCGACTGGGATACAATGAGCAGTTCTTC.

This clonotype has more than one count but fewer than ten. The CDR3 region is CASSRLLAHGSYNEQFF. CDR3 bases: TGTGCCAGCAGCCGCCTACTAGCGCATGGATCCTACAATGAGCAGTTCTTC. This chain connects TRBV7-9 to TRBJ2-1, with 7 bases lining up with TRBD2. V shed 5 bases and J 1 base; nucleotides not matched to a gene: 11. CDR3 length equals 17 residues. Germline V gene data show CDR1 as SEHNR and CDR2 as FQNEAQ (reference sequence).

This clonotype was counted only a few times. V gene TRBV20-1 combines with J gene TRBJ1-1, with 7 bases matching TRBD1. The CDR3 is 14 residues long. Trimming removed 2 bases from V and 4 bases from J; junction bases left unmatched: 7. Germline V CDR1 and CDR2: DFQATT, SNEGSKA (reference sequence). CDR3 bases: TGCAGTGCTAGAAACGACAGGGTCGTCACTGAAGCTTTCTTT. Its protein is CSARNDRVVTEAFF.

The chain joins TRBV24-1 to TRBJ2-1; D is perhaps TRBD1 (5 bases). The CDR3 length is 15 residues. Deletions cut 6 bases from V and 2 bases from J, with 13 bases between. Germline V gene sequence: CDR1 KGHDR, CDR2 SFDVKD. The CDR3 DNA follows: TGTGCCACCAGTTCAGGGCCCATCGCCTACAATGAGCAGTTCTTC. Translated: CATSSGPIAYNEQFF.

This rearrangement joins TRBV15 to TRBJ2-7; 8 nucleotides agree with TRBD2. The CDR3 runs 17 residues. Germline V lookup: CDR1 LNHNV, CDR2 YYDKDF (reference sequence). The J segment lost 0 bases and the V segment lost 0 bases, leaving 7 bases of the junction unmatched. CDR3 in amino acids: CATSRDLVAGISYEQYF. As DNA, the CDR3 is TGTGCCACCAGCAGAGATCTGGTAGCGGGAATCTCCTACGAGCAGTACTTC.

The V gene is TRBV2, the J gene TRBJ1-2, with unresolved D. The germline V and J ends were trimmed by 6 bases and 8 bases, with 19 bases remaining between them. The CDR3 runs 14 residues. Germline V gives CDR1 SNHLY, CDR2 FYNNEI. The CDR3 coding sequence is TGTGCCAGCAGCCCTGACCGTGGAGGTTGGGGCTACACCTTC. As protein: CASSPDRGGWGYTF.

This sequence joins TRBV20-1 and TRBJ1-1; 7 bases fit TRBD1. Germline V gene data show CDR1 as DFQATT and CDR2 as SNEGSKA (reference sequence). J was trimmed by 1 base and V by 2 bases; bases with no gene match: 4. The CDR3 length is 14 residues. CDR3 sequence (DNA): TGCAGTGCTAGATTGGGACAGAGGAACACTGAAGCTTTCTTT. Its protein is CSARLGQRNTEAFF.

This clonotype appeared a few times. This chain connects TRBV12-3 or TRBV12-4 to TRBJ1-4; tentative D call: TRBD1 (5 bases). Trimming removed 5 bases from V and 8 bases from J, with 12 bases in between. This CDR3 comprises 13 residues. The DNA of the CDR3 is TGTGCCAGCAGTGGGGCGAGTGGAGAAAAACTGTTTTTT. Encoded protein: CASSGASGEKLFF.

The chain couples TRBV11-2 to TRBJ1-1, with 8 bases lining up with TRBD1. CDR1 is SGHAT, CDR2 FQNNGV, per germline. The CDR3 is 13 amino acids. Trimming took 10 bases from V and 0 from J; bases not matched to a gene: 4. The CDR3 nucleotides read TGTGCCACCCGGACAGGGTTGAACACTGAAGCTTTCTTT. It encodes CATRTGLNTEAFF. Looking up the rest from reference TRBV11-2 and TRBJ1-1 gives the full variable domain: EAGVAQSPRYKIIEKRQSVAFWCNPISGHATLYWYQQILGQGPKLLIQFQNNGVVDDSQLPKDRFSAERLKGVDSTLKIQPAKLEDSAVYLCATRTGLNTEAFFGQGTRLTVV.

This chain connects TRBV5-6 to TRBJ1-1; weak D call: TRBD1 (5 bases). Trimming removed 4 bases from V and 4 bases from J, with 17 bases in between. This CDR3 region has 15 residues. Germline V CDR1 and CDR2: SGHDT, YYEEEE. The CDR3 coding sequence is TGTGCCAGCAGCCCCGTGGGGGTTAAGGGCACTGAAGCTTTCTTT. Amino acids: CASSPVGVKGTEAFF. Looking up the rest from reference TRBV5-6 and TRBJ1-1 gives the full variable domain: DAGVTQSPTHLIKTRGQQVTLRCSPKSGHDTVSWYQQALGQGPQFIFQYYEEEERQRGNFPDRFSGHQFPNYSSELNVNALLLGDSALYLCASSPVGVKGTEAFFGQGTRLTVV.

This rearrangement joins TRBV20-1 to TRBJ2-1; 7 nucleotides line up with TRBD2. The CDR3 runs 13 residues. V lost 2 bases and J lost 10; bases outside the gene matches: 8. CDR1 and CDR2 from the germline V gene are DFQATT and SNEGSKA (reference sequence). The CDR3 spells CSARPTSPREQFF. The CDR3, as DNA: TGCAGTGCTAGACCGACTAGCCCACGGGAGCAGTTCTTC.

CDR3 in amino acids: CSAGRAGEGKKLFF. The CDR3 region has the DNA TGCAGCGCGGGCCGCGCGGGGGAAGGGAAAAAACTGTTTTTT. The V and J genes are TRBV29-1 and TRBJ1-4, with TRBD1 as a possible D gene (5 bases). The CDR3 covers 14 residues. Trimming left V 7 bases short and J 9 bases short, with 21 bases between. From germline, CDR1 is SQVTM and CDR2 ANQGSEA.

V is TRBV9 and J is TRBJ1-5; TRBD1 matches at 11 bases. Per germline, CDR1 SGDLS and CDR2 YYNGEE. The CDR3 is 15 amino acids. The ends lost 5 bases at V and 4 bases at J; junction bases unmatched: 5. DNA of the CDR3: TGTGCCAGCAGTAGGACAGGGGGCCCGAATCAGCCCCAGCATTTT. Its protein is CASSRTGGPNQPQHF.

The rearrangement uses TRBV7-2 and TRBJ2-2; 9 nucleotides align to TRBD2. J was trimmed by 6 bases and V by 2 bases; bases with no gene match: 4. Germline V gene data show CDR1 as SGHTA and CDR2 as FQGNSA. The CDR3 is made up of 15 amino acids. In DNA form, the CDR3 reads TGTGCCAGCAGCTTAACTAGCGGGCTCGCCGGGGAGCTGTTTTTT. Its translation is CASSLTSGLAGELFF.

The chain recombines TRBV10-3 with TRBJ2-7; D may match TRBD1 or TRBD2 (6 bases each). V was pared by 6 bases and J by 4 bases, with 22 bases between. The CDR3 runs 16 residues. Germline lookup yields CDR1 ENHRY and CDR2 SYGVKD. The CDR3 loop reads CAIRGQLGGPSYEQYF. Here the CDR3 DNA reads TGTGCCATCAGAGGACAGTTGGGGGGACCATCGTACGAGCAGTACTTC.

The rearrangement links TRBV12-3 or TRBV12-4 to TRBJ2-2, with TRBD2 matching 13 bases. The CDR3 consists of 18 residues. J was trimmed by 3 bases and V by 5 bases; bases with no gene match: 9. The CDR3: CASSLRLAGGPHTGELFF. CDR3 DNA sequence: TGTGCCAGCAGTCTCCGACTAGCGGGAGGACCTCACACCGGGGAGCTGTTTTTT.

There are a few counts of this clonotype. The chain carries TRBV7-9 and TRBJ1-2; tentatively, D is TRBD1 (5 bases). The germline V gene encodes CDR1 SEHNR and CDR2 FQNEAQ (reference sequence). Deletions cut 4 bases from V and 2 bases from J, with 8 bases between. The CDR3 is 13 residues long. The DNA for the CDR3 is TGTGCCAGCAGCTGGTCAGGGAACTATGGCTACACCTTC. As protein: CASSWSGNYGYTF.

This clonotype showed up many times. The V and J genes are TRBV29-1 and TRBJ1-4; unclear D gene. CDR3 length: 13 amino acids. Germline V lookup: CDR1 SQVTM, CDR2 ANQGSEA. V was trimmed by 5 bases and J by 8 bases, leaving 15 bases between them. The CDR3 DNA sequence: TGCAGCGTTAGTACGTACCTAGGGGAAAAACTGTTTTTT. Amino acids: CSVSTYLGEKLFF.

This clonotype was seen at least ten times. This chain links TRBV12-3 or TRBV12-4 with TRBJ1-3; 7 positions match TRBD1. With 5 bases clipped from V and 2 bases from J, the junction kept 6 bases outside the gene matches. This CDR3 has 15 amino acids. CDR3 amino acids: CASSPTGVTGNTIYF. In DNA form, the CDR3 reads TGTGCCAGCAGTCCTACAGGGGTAACTGGAAACACCATATATTTT.

This clonotype has a handful of counts. The rearrangement links TRBV7-2 to TRBJ1-5, with 9 bases that match TRBD1. V shed 5 bases, J shed 5 bases, and the junction held 4 bases outside the gene matches. The CDR3 has 14 residues. Germline V lookup: CDR1 SGHTA, CDR2 FQGNSA. CDR3 protein: CASSVRTGDQPQHF. The CDR3 DNA follows: TGTGCCAGCAGCGTTAGGACAGGGGATCAGCCCCAGCATTTT.

This clonotype has ten or more counts. This chain uses TRBV10-1 with TRBJ2-7; unclear D gene. CDR1 and CDR2 (germline): WNHNN, SYGVQD (reference sequence). CDR3 length: 14 amino acids. V was clipped by 3 bases and J by 2 bases, with 11 bases between them. The DNA for the CDR3 is TGCGCCAGCAGTGATATACGCAGGCCCTACGAGCAGTACTTC. This translates into CASSDIRRPYEQYF.

This chain links TRBV5-4 with TRBJ2-3, with D maybe TRBD1 (6 bases). The V end was cut by 4 bases, the J end by 2 bases, with 14 bases between. Germline CDR1 reads SGHNT; CDR2 reads YYREEE (reference sequence). The CDR3 contains 15 residues. CDR3 coding DNA: TGTGCCAGCAGCGCACGACAGGCCTTCACAGATACGCAGTATTTT. Amino acid sequence: CASSARQAFTDTQYF.

V is TRBV5-4 and J is TRBJ2-5; the D is unclear. Germline V gene sequence: CDR1 SGHNT, CDR2 YYREEE (reference sequence). This CDR3 region has 16 residues. The ends were cut back, 0 bases at V and 5 bases at J, with 17 bases in the middle. DNA for the CDR3: TGTGCCAGCAGCTTGGCCGGCTCCTCTACCGGGGAGACCCAGTACTTC. As protein: CASSLAGSSTGETQYF.

This clonotype has only a few counts. The chain carries TRBV5-8 and TRBJ2-2; D gene ambiguous. The germline V gene has CDR1 SGHTS and CDR2 YDEGEE. Trimming left V 0 bases short and J 5 bases short, with 17 bases between. The CDR3 spans 17 residues. This chain's CDR3 is CASSLGDGGIGTGELFF. CDR3 sequence (DNA): TGTGCCAGCAGCTTGGGAGATGGTGGGATCGGAACCGGGGAGCTGTTTTTT. Filled out from reference TRBV5-8 and TRBJ2-2, the complete variable domain reads EAGVTQSPTHLIKTRGQQATLRCSPISGHTSVYWYQQALGLGLQFLLWYDEGEERNRGNFPPRFSGRQFPNYSSELNVNALELEDSALYLCASSLGDGGIGTGELFFGEGSRLTVL.

In this sample, this clonotype turned up a few times. The J gene is TRBJ1-6, the V gene TRBV18, with TRBD1 matching 8 bases. V shed 6 bases, J shed 12 bases, and the junction held 10 bases outside the gene matches. This CDR3 has 14 amino acids. Per germline, CDR1 KGHSH and CDR2 LQKENI. CDR3 sequence (DNA): TGTGCCAGCTCGGAGGGACAGGACTTCCAACCCCTCCACTTT. Protein: CASSEGQDFQPLHF.